Each of the 32 T cell receptor beta chains below was sequenced from the same sample in a study of T cell changes during pregnancy in multiple sclerosis. TCRdb's table, derived via immunoSEQ multiplex PCR, lists solely in-frame clones and lacks some. The repertoire consists of approximately 130,000 clones, with around 95% occurring once and the leading ten covering around 0.4%. This material consisted of peripheral blood, taken after pregnancy. These TCRs come from a female donor with multiple sclerosis, enrolled in a pregnancy study.

The rearrangement links TRBV7-2 to TRBJ2-6; the match to TRBD2 covers 7 bases. Germline V CDR1 and CDR2: SGHTA, FQGNSA. V was clipped by 5 bases and J by 2 bases; unmatched bases: 3. CDR3 length: 15 residues. CDR3 nucleotide sequence: TGTGCCAGCAGCCGCACTAGCGCTGGGGCCAACGTCCTGACTTTC. It encodes CASSRTSAGANVLTF. Variable domain in full (rest from reference TRBV7-2 and TRBJ2-6): GAGVSQSPSNKVTEKGKDVELRCDPISGHTALYWYRQSLGQGLEFLIYFQGNSAPDKSGLPSDRFSAERTGGSVSTLTIQRTQQEDSAVYLCASSRTSAGANVLTFGAGSRLTVL.

The V gene is TRBV9, the J gene TRBJ2-1; TRBD2 matches 9 bases. Trimming cost V 3 bases and J 9 bases; bases outside gene matches: 10. The CDR3 length is 15 residues. Germline values: CDR1 SGDLS, CDR2 YYNGEE. Here the CDR3 reads CASSEDSGSFGEQFF. CDR3 DNA sequence: TGTGCCAGCAGCGAAGATAGCGGGAGTTTTGGTGAGCAGTTCTTC.

This clone was observed a single time. The gene calls are TRBV19 and TRBJ2-5; TRBD2 agrees at 8 bases. The CDR3 is 15 residues long. The J segment lost 4 bases and the V segment lost 5 bases, leaving 9 bases of the junction unmatched. Germline CDR1 and CDR2: LNHDA and SQIVND (reference sequence). For the CDR3, the DNA is TGTGCCAGTAGTTCCGCGGGACTAGTGGGAGAGACCCAGTACTTC. As protein: CASSSAGLVGETQYF. Full variable domain (missing parts from reference TRBV19 and TRBJ2-5): DGGITQSPKYLFRKEGQNVTLSCEQNLNHDAMYWYRQDPGQGLRLIYYSQIVNDFQKGDIAEGYSVSREKKESFPLTVTSAQKNPTAFYLCASSSAGLVGETQYFGPGTRLLVL.

The chain couples TRBV10-3 to TRBJ2-7; TRBD1 is a possible D gene (5 bases). The germline CDR1 and CDR2 sequences are ENHRY and SYGVKD. Trimming removed 8 bases from V and 3 bases from J, with 14 bases in between. CDR3 length: 13 residues. CDR3 protein: CAIGVDRYYEQYF. In DNA, the CDR3 is TGTGCCATCGGGGTAGACAGATACTACGAGCAGTACTTC.

This chain links TRBV18 with TRBJ1-1, with D uncertain. V dropped 2 bases and J dropped 1 base, with 14 bases sitting between them. This CDR3 is built from 16 residues. Germline assignment: CDR1 KGHSH and CDR2 LQKENI. CDR3 in amino acids: CASSPLLGRPNTEAFF. The CDR3 DNA reads TGTGCCAGCTCACCATTATTAGGCAGGCCGAACACTGAAGCTTTCTTT.

The chain employs TRBV13 and TRBJ2-5, with no clear D. Germline assignment: CDR1 PRHDT and CDR2 FYEKMQ (reference sequence). This CDR3 is 16 amino acids long. Deletions cut 1 base from V and 0 bases from J, with 12 bases between. CDR3 residues: CASSLARGKYQETQYF. The DNA for the CDR3 is TGTGCCAGCAGCTTAGCACGCGGCAAGTACCAAGAGACCCAGTACTTC. The variable domain in full, with the rest retrieved from reference TRBV13 and TRBJ2-5, is AAGVIQSPRHLIKEKRETATLKCYPIPRHDTVYWYQQGPGQDPQFLISFYEKMQSDKGSIPDRFSAQQFSDYHSELNMSSLELGDSALYFCASSLARGKYQETQYFGPGTRLLVL.

The gene calls are TRBV18 and TRBJ2-7, with TRBD1 identical over 9 bases. The CDR3 has 16 residues. Looked up from germline, CDR1 is KGHSH and CDR2 is LQKENI. Unmatched junction bases numbered 5, after V lost 0 bases and J lost 2 bases. In nucleotides, the CDR3 is TGTGCCAGCTCACCACCCACCGGGACAGGGACCTACGAGCAGTACTTC. Its protein product is CASSPPTGTGTYEQYF. Using reference TRBV18 and TRBJ2-7 for the parts outside the CDR3, the full variable domain is NAGVMQNPRHLVRRRGQEARLRCSPMKGHSHVYWYRQLPEEGLKFMVYLQKENIIDESGMPKERFSAEFPKEGPSILRIQQVVRGDSAAYFCASSPPTGTGTYEQYFGPGTRLTVT.

The chain combines TRBV18 with TRBJ2-5; D possibly corresponds to TRBD2 (5 bases). V lost 6 bases and J lost 1, with 15 bases in between. The CDR3 has 15 residues. Germline loops: CDR1 KGHSH, CDR2 LQKENI. The CDR3 loop is CASSEDVQLQETQYF. The CDR3 nucleotides read TGTGCCAGCTCGGAGGACGTACAACTCCAAGAGACCCAGTACTTC.

This chain uses TRBV11-2 with TRBJ2-7, with 11 bases matching TRBD2. The CDR3 has 15 amino acids. The germline V gene encodes CDR1 SGHAT and CDR2 FQNNGV. J was trimmed by 3 bases and V by 4 bases; bases with no gene match: 5. Here the CDR3 DNA reads TGTGCCAGCAGCTCGACTAGCGGGAACCTCTACGAGCAGTACTTC. Amino acid sequence: CASSSTSGNLYEQYF.

The genes are TRBV5-1 and TRBJ2-7, with 8 bases aligning to TRBD2. The V gene end was trimmed by 0 bases and the J gene end by 7 bases; junction bases not matched to a gene: 6. The CDR3 loop spans 14 amino acids. The V gene's germline CDR1 is SGHRS and CDR2 YFSETQ. The CDR3: CASSLGRRGREQYF. In DNA form, the CDR3 reads TGCGCCAGCAGCTTGGGACGTCGCGGGAGGGAGCAGTACTTC.

This clone has a handful of counts. This chain connects TRBV6-5 to TRBJ2-3; D is undetermined. Germline CDR1 is MNHEY and CDR2 is SVGAGI. Trimming left V 5 bases short and J 0 bases short, with 9 bases between. This CDR3 has 14 residues. The chain's CDR3 is CASSPLLSTDTQYF. CDR3 sequence (DNA): TGTGCCAGCAGTCCCCTACTCAGCACAGATACGCAGTATTTT.

This clone was picked up a small number of times. The CDR3: CASTRSGRAYEQYF. CDR3 DNA sequence: TGTGCCAGCACCCGGAGCGGGAGGGCCTACGAGCAGTACTTC. The J gene is TRBJ2-7, the V gene TRBV2, with TRBD2 identical over 10 bases. CDR3 length: 14 residues. Germline trimming cut 7 bases from V and 2 bases from J; bases unmatched to any gene: 5. Germline values: CDR1 SNHLY, CDR2 FYNNEI.

V usage is TRBV2 and J usage is TRBJ2-7, with 8 bases matching TRBD1. Germline CDR1 reads SNHLY; CDR2 reads FYNNEI. J was trimmed by 2 bases and V by 6 bases; bases with no gene match: 3. The CDR3 runs 13 residues. The CDR3 loop is CASRQGVAYEQYF. Here the CDR3 DNA reads TGTGCCAGCAGACAGGGGGTTGCCTACGAGCAGTACTTC.

This sequence joins TRBV7-9 and TRBJ2-7; 10 bases fit TRBD1. The CDR3 has 18 residues. Germline CDR1 SEHNR, CDR2 FQNEAQ (reference sequence). V lost 4 bases and J lost 1; bases outside the gene matches: 13. The CDR3 nucleotides are TGTGCCAGCAGCTCGGGACAGGGGACTCCCCAATCTTCCTACGAGCAGTACTTC. Translated, it gives CASSSGQGTPQSSYEQYF. The full variable domain, its missing parts supplied by reference TRBV7-9 and TRBJ2-7, is DTGVSQNPRHKITKRGQNVTFRCDPISEHNRLYWYRQTLGQGPEFLTYFQNEAQLEKSRLLSDRFSAERPKGSFSTLEIQRTEQGDSAMYLCASSSGQGTPQSSYEQYFGPGTRLTVT.

This clone appeared a single time. This chain links TRBV11-2 with TRBJ2-5, with D possibly matching TRBD1 (6 bases). The germline V and J ends were trimmed by 1 base and 2 bases, with 14 bases remaining between them. This CDR3 region has 16 residues. Germline lookup yields CDR1 SGHAT and CDR2 FQNNGV. CDR3 sequence (DNA): TGTGCCAGCAGCTTAGGTGTACAGGGATATCAAGAGACCCAGTACTTC. Translating it yields CASSLGVQGYQETQYF.

The chain links TRBV19 to TRBJ2-1; D gene unclear. The CDR3 loop spans 15 amino acids. V lost 3 bases, J lost 1 base, and 10 bases lay in between. Germline V gene lookup returns CDR1 LNHDA and CDR2 SQIVND (reference sequence). The CDR3 loop reads CASSIEESSYNEQFF. The DNA for the CDR3 is TGTGCCAGTAGTATCGAAGAGAGTTCCTACAATGAGCAGTTCTTC.

V and J are TRBV11-2 and TRBJ2-7, with 10 bases fitting TRBD1. Germline CDR1 reads SGHAT; CDR2 reads FQNNGV. The trim removed 5 bases at V and 6 bases at J, leaving 10 bases unmatched. The CDR3 spans 15 residues. DNA of the CDR3: TGTGCCAGCAGCAGAGCAGGGACAGGGGTCTCCGAGCAGTACTTC. Translation: CASSRAGTGVSEQYF.

The chain recombines TRBV7-9 with TRBJ2-1; D is perhaps TRBD2 (6 bases). The V gene's germline CDR1 is SEHNR and CDR2 FQNEAQ (reference sequence). V lost 2 bases to trimming and J lost 1 base, with 15 bases between them. The length of the CDR3 is 17 residues. The CDR3 sequence: CASSLFGGAKSYNEQFF. CDR3 bases: TGTGCCAGCAGCTTATTCGGCGGGGCAAAGTCCTACAATGAGCAGTTCTTC. Full variable domain (rest looked up from reference TRBV7-9 and TRBJ2-1): DTGVSQNPRHKITKRGQNVTFRCDPISEHNRLYWYRQTLGQGPEFLTYFQNEAQLEKSRLLSDRFSAERPKGSFSTLEIQRTEQGDSAMYLCASSLFGGAKSYNEQFFGPGTRLTVL.

This CDR3 reads CSAIADTQYF. The CDR3 region has the DNA TGCAGTGCCATAGCGGATACGCAGTATTTT. The chain has TRBV20-1 and TRBJ2-3; D may be TRBD2 (5 bases). The CDR3 runs 10 residues. Looked up from germline, CDR1 is DFQATT and CDR2 is SNEGSKA (reference sequence). V lost 6 bases, J lost 6 bases, and 7 bases lay in between.

This chain links TRBV27 with TRBJ2-7; 7 positions match TRBD2. Trimming removed 7 bases from V and 5 bases from J; junction bases left unmatched: 14. Germline-derived CDR1 and CDR2 are MNHEY and SMNVEV (reference sequence). CDR3 size: 15 residues. CDR3 DNA sequence: TGTGCCAGCACCCGTCGGGGGGACCGTATCCACGAGCAGTACTTC. Translating gives CASTRRGDRIHEQYF.

The rearrangement uses TRBV11-2 and TRBJ2-7; TRBD1 aligns across 7 bases. In germline, CDR1 is SGHAT, CDR2 FQNNGV. The CDR3 is 14 residues long. Trimming at V came to 5 bases and at J to 3 bases, leaving 7 bases not matched to a gene. Here the CDR3 DNA reads TGTGCCAGCAGCAGGCAGGGGGTTATCTACGAGCAGTACTTC. Protein sequence: CASSRQGVIYEQYF.

V usage is TRBV29-1 and J usage is TRBJ2-2; TRBD2 agrees at 16 bases. The CDR3 runs 18 residues. The V gene end was trimmed by 4 bases and the J gene end by 0 bases; junction bases not matched to a gene: 5. Germline V gene sequence: CDR1 SQVTM, CDR2 ANQGSEA. The CDR3 DNA sequence: TGCAGCGTTGGGACGGGACTAGCGGGAGGGACGAACACCGGGGAGCTGTTTTTT. Residues: CSVGTGLAGGTNTGELFF.

J is TRBJ2-7 and V is TRBV19; tentatively, D is TRBD1 (6 bases). The V gene lost 3 bases and the J gene lost 4 bases, with 19 bases spanning the gap. The germline V gene has CDR1 LNHDA and CDR2 SQIVND (reference sequence). The CDR3 runs 16 residues. CDR3 region: CASSIASGAAGYEQYF. In nucleotides, the CDR3 is TGTGCCAGTAGTATTGCTTCAGGGGCCGCTGGATACGAGCAGTACTTC.

This chain connects TRBV30 to TRBJ1-2, with 8 bases aligning to TRBD1. The CDR3 length is 15 residues. Losses at the gene ends were 4 bases for V and 7 bases for J; bases not matched to a gene: 14. Germline CDR1 is GTSNPN and CDR2 is SVGIG (reference sequence). For the CDR3, the DNA is TGTGCCTGGACCGGACAGGGCCACAAACGGCCTGGCTACACCTTC. Its translation: CAWTGQGHKRPGYTF.

The chain combines TRBV7-8 with TRBJ2-1, with 9 bases lining up with TRBD2. There are 16 residues in the CDR3. The germline CDR1 and CDR2 sequences are SGHVS and FQNEAQ. V dropped 7 bases and J dropped 4; count of bases not matched to a gene: 11. The CDR3 protein is CASTPFGAGGYNEQFF. CDR3 DNA sequence: TGTGCCAGCACCCCTTTTGGAGCGGGGGGATACAATGAGCAGTTCTTC. Filled out from reference TRBV7-8 and TRBJ2-1, the complete variable domain reads GAGVSQSPRYKVAKRGQDVALRCDPISGHVSLFWYQQALGQGPEFLTYFQNEAQLDKSGLPSDRFFAERPEGSVSTLKIQRTQQEDSAVYLCASTPFGAGGYNEQFFGPGTRLTVL.

CDR3 sequence: CASSALAGGGYTQYF. The CDR3 DNA reads TGTGCCAGCAGCGCCCTAGCGGGAGGGGGGTATACGCAGTATTTT. The rearrangement joins TRBV9 to TRBJ2-3, with TRBD2 matching 12 bases. In germline, CDR1 is SGDLS, CDR2 YYNGEE. J gave up 7 bases and V 3 bases, and 6 bases lay outside the gene matches. This CDR3 contains 15 residues.

This chain uses TRBV28 with TRBJ1-1; 10 nucleotides agree with TRBD1. The CDR3 sequence is 14 residues long. The V gene's germline CDR1 is MDHEN and CDR2 SYDVKM. Unmatched junction bases numbered 9, after V lost 10 bases and J lost 4 bases. In DNA form, the CDR3 reads TGTGCCACAGATCGACAGGGGGCGGCCACTGAAGCTTTCTTT. It yields the protein CATDRQGAATEAFF.

Here the CDR3 reads CASSLIGGITGELFF. The CDR3 DNA is TGTGCCAGCAGCTTAATTGGCGGGATCACCGGGGAGCTGTTTTTT. The chain couples TRBV7-3 to TRBJ2-2; the D gene is possibly TRBD2 (6 bases). The CDR3 totals 15 residues. The germline gives CDR1 SGHTA, CDR2 FQGTGA. V was pared by 1 base and J by 4 bases, with 10 bases between.

The chain is built from TRBV2 and TRBJ1-2, with TRBD1 matching 11 bases. The CDR3 covers 15 residues. The germline V gene encodes CDR1 SNHLY and CDR2 FYNNEI. V shed 6 bases, J shed 3 bases, and the junction held 6 bases outside the gene matches. The CDR3 loop reads CASSGQGARDYGYTF. DNA of the CDR3: TGTGCCAGCAGCGGACAGGGGGCGCGAGACTATGGCTACACCTTC.

The rearrangement links TRBV7-9 to TRBJ2-1, with TRBD1 matching 8 bases. CDR3 length: 12 amino acids. Germline CDR1 reads SEHNR; CDR2 reads FQNEAQ (reference sequence). Germline trimming cut 3 bases from V and 11 bases from J; bases unmatched to any gene: 3. The CDR3 bases are TGTGCCAGCAGCTTTACAGGGGGTAAGCAGTTCTTC. This sequence encodes CASSFTGGKQFF.

The gene calls are TRBV11-2 and TRBJ2-7; D may be TRBD1 (6 bases). Germline V gene sequence: CDR1 SGHAT, CDR2 FQNNGV. This CDR3 contains 14 residues. V dropped 1 base and J dropped 1 base, with 8 bases sitting between them. The CDR3 loop reads CASSLGRGSYEQYF. In DNA form, the CDR3 reads TGTGCCAGCAGCTTAGGCAGGGGATCCTACGAGCAGTACTTC.

The chain joins TRBV27 to TRBJ2-1; TRBD1 is a possible D gene (5 bases). This CDR3 contains 13 residues. Germline-derived CDR1 and CDR2 are MNHEY and SMNVEV (reference sequence). V lost 3 bases and J 6 bases, leaving 9 bases between the germline ends. In DNA, the CDR3 is TGTGCCAGCAGTTTTGGCGACAGCAATGAGCAGTTCTTC. This encodes CASSFGDSNEQFF.